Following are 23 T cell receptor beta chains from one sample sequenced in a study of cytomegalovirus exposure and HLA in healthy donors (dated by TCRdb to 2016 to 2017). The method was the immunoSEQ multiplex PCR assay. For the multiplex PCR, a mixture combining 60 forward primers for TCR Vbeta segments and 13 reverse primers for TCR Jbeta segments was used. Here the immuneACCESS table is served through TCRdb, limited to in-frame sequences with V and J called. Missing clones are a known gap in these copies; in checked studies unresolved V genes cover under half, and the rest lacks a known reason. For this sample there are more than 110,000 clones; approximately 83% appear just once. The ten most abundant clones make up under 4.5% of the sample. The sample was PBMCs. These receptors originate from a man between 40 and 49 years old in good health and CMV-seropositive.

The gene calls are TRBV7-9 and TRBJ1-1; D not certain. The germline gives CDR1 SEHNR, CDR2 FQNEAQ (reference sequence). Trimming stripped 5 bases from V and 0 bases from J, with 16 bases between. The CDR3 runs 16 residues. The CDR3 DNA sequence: TGTGCCAGCAGCCCCTCGATTGGTGACATGAACACTGAAGCTTTCTTT. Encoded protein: CASSPSIGDMNTEAFF.

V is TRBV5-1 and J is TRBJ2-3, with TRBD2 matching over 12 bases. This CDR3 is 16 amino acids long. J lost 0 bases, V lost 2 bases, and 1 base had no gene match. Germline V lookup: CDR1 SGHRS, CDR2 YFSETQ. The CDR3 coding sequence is TGCGCCAGCAGCTTAGGACTAGCGGGGAGCACAGATACGCAGTATTTT. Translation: CASSLGLAGSTDTQYF.

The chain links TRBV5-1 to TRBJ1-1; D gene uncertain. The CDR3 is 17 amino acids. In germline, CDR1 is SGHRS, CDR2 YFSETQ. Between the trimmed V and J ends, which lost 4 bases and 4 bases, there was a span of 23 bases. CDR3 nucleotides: TGCGCCAGCAGCCTTGGCTCCGGGAAAAAGGAGGGCACTGAAGCTTTCTTT. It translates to CASSLGSGKKEGTEAFF.

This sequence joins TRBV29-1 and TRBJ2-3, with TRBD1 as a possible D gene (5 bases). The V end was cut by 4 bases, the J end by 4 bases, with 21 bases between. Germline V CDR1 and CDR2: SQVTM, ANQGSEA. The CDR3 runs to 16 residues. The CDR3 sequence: CSVASLIAGPSDTQYF. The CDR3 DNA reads TGCAGCGTTGCGAGTTTGATAGCAGGGCCGTCAGATACGCAGTATTTT.

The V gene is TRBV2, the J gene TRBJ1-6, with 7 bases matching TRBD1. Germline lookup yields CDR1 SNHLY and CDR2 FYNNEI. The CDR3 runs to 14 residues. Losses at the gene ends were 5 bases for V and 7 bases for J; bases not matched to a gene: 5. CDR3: CASSRQGRNSPLHF. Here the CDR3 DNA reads TGTGCCAGCAGTAGACAGGGCAGGAATTCACCCCTCCACTTT.

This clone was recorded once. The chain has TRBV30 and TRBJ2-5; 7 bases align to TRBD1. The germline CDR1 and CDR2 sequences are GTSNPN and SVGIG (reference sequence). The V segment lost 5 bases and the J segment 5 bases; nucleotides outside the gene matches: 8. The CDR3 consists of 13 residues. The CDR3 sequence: CAWEGAGRETQYF. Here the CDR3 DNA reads TGTGCCTGGGAGGGGGCCGGTCGGGAGACCCAGTACTTC.

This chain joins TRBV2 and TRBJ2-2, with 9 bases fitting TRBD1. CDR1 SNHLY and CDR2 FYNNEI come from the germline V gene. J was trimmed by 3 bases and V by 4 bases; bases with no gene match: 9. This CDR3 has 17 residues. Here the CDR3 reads CASSVSLGTGHTGELFF. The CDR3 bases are TGTGCCAGCAGTGTTAGTTTAGGGACAGGGCACACCGGGGAGCTGTTTTTT.

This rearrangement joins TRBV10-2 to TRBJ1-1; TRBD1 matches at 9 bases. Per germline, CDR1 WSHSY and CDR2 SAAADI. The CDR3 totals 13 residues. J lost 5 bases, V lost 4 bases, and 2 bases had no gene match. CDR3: CASSGTGDTEAFF. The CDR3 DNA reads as TGCGCCAGCAGTGGGACAGGGGATACTGAAGCTTTCTTT.

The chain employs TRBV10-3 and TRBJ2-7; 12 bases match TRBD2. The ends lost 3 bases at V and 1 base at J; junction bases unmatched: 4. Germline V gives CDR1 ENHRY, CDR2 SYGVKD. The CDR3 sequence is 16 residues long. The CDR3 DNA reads TGTGCCATCAGTGACCCGACTAGCGGGAGTTCCTACGAGCAGTACTTC. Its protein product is CAISDPTSGSSYEQYF.

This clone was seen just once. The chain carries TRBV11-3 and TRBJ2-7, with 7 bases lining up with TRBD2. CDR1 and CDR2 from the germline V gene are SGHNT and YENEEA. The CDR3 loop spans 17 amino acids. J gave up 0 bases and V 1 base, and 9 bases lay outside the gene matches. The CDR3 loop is CASSLGVSSGGSYEQYF. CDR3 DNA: TGTGCCAGCAGCTTAGGGGTTTCTAGCGGCGGCTCCTACGAGCAGTACTTC.

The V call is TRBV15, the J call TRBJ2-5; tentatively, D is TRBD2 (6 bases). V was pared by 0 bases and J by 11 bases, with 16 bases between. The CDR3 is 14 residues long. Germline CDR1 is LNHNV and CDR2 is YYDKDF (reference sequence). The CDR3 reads CATSRERQLREQYF. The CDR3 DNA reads TGTGCCACCAGCAGAGAGCGACAGCTTCGGGAGCAGTACTTC.

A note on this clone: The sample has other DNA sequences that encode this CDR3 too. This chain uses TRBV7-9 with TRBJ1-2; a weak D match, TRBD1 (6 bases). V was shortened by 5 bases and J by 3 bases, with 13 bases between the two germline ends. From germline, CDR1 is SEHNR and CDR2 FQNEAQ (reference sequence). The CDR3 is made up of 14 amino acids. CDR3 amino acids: CASSPQGGDYGYTF. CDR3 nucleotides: TGTGCCAGCAGCCCACAAGGGGGTGACTATGGCTACACCTTC.

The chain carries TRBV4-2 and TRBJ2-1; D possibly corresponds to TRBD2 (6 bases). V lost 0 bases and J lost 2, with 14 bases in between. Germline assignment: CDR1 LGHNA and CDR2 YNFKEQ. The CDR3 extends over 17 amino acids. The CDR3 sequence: CASSQEPRESPYNEQFF. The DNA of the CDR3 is TGTGCCAGCAGCCAAGAGCCGCGGGAATCCCCCTACAATGAGCAGTTCTTC.

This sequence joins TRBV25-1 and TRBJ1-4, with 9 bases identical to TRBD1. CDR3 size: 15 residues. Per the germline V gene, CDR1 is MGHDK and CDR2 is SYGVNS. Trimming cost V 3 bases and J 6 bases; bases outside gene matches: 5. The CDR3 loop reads CASSDKWDRDEKLFF. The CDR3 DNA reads TGTGCCAGCAGTGACAAATGGGACAGGGATGAAAAACTGTTTTTT.

DNA of the CDR3: TGTGCCAGCAGCTCGCCGGGACTAGCGGGGAATGAGCAGTTCTTC. This gives the protein CASSSPGLAGNEQFF. The chain has TRBV7-9 and TRBJ2-1, with TRBD2 identical over 13 bases. This CDR3 has 15 amino acids. The V and J ends lost 4 bases and 7 bases, in that order; junction bases with no gene match: 4. CDR1 is SEHNR and CDR2 is FQNEAQ in the germline V gene (reference sequence).

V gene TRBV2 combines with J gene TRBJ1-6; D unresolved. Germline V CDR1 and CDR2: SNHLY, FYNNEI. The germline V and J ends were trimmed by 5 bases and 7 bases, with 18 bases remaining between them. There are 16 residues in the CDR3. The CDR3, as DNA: TGTGCCAGCAGTTTTCCCCCGGGAGTCTCCAATTCACCCCTCCACTTT. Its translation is CASSFPPGVSNSPLHF.

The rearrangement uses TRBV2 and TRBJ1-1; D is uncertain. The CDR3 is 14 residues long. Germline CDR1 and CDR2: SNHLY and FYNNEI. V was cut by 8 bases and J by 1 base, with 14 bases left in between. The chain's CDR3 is CASPSQRTNTEAFF. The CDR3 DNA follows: TGTGCCAGCCCCAGCCAGCGGACGAACACTGAAGCTTTCTTT.

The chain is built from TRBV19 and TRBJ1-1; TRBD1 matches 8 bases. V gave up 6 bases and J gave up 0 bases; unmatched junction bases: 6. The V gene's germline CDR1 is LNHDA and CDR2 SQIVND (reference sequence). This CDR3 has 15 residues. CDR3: CASSPTGALNTEAFF. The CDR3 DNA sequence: TGTGCCAGTAGCCCGACAGGGGCGTTGAACACTGAAGCTTTCTTT.

The DNA for the CDR3 is TGTGCCATCAGCCCGGGACAGGGTTACAATGAGCAGTTCTTC. It translates to CAISPGQGYNEQFF. The rearrangement uses TRBV10-3 and TRBJ2-1, with TRBD1 matching over 9 bases. The CDR3 is 14 residues long. Unmatched junction bases numbered 4, after V lost 6 bases and J lost 4 bases. CDR1 is ENHRY, CDR2 SYGVKD, per germline.

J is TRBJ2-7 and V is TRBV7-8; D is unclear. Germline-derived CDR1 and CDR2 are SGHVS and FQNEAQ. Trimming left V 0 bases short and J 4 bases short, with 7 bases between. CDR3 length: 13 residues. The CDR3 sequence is CASSLASRYEQYF. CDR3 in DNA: TGTGCCAGCAGCTTAGCGTCACGGTACGAGCAGTACTTC.

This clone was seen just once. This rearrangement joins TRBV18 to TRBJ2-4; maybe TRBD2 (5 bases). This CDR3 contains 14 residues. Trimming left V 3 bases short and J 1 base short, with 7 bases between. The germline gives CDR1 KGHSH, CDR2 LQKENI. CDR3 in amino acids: CASSPPGAKNIQYF. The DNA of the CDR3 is TGTGCCAGCTCACCCCCGGGGGCCAAAAACATTCAGTACTTC. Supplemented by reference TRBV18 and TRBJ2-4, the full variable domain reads NAGVMQNPRHLVRRRGQEARLRCSPMKGHSHVYWYRQLPEEGLKFMVYLQKENIIDESGMPKERFSAEFPKEGPSILRIQQVVRGDSAAYFCASSPPGAKNIQYFGAGTRLSVL.

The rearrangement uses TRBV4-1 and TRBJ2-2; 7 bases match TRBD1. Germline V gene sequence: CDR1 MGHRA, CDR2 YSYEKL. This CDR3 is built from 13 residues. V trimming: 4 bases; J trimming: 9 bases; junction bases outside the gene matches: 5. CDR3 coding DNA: TGCGCCAGCAGCCGTACACAGGGGTGGGAGCTGTTTTTT. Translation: CASSRTQGWELFF.

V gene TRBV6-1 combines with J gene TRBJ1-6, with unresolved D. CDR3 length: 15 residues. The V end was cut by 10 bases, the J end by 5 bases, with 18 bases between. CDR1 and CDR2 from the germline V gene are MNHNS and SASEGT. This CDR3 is CAIRPAGQDNSPLHF. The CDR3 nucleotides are TGTGCCATCAGACCGGCGGGCCAGGATAATTCACCCCTCCACTTT.